This T cell receptor beta chain emerged from a study of blood T cell repertoires in COVID-19. The V gene end was trimmed by 0 bases and the J gene end by 4 bases; junction bases not matched to a gene: 3. Looked up from germline, CDR1 is SGHDT and CDR2 is YYEEEE. The length of the CDR3 is 15 residues. Profiled with immunoSEQ multiplex PCR; TCRdb holds only in-frame clones, not every one. The data contain about 110,000 clones, 75% to 95% of them seen just once; the ten biggest clones take up roughly 1.2%. What was sequenced was peripheral blood. This clonotype was sampled from a woman between 25 and 40 years old with acute or convalescent COVID-19. The J gene is TRBJ1-5, the V gene TRBV5-6, with 8 positions matching TRBD1. In DNA form, the CDR3 reads TGTGCCAGCAGCTTGGGGACAGGGAATAATCAGCCCCAGCATTTT. Translating gives CASSLGTGNNQPQHF.